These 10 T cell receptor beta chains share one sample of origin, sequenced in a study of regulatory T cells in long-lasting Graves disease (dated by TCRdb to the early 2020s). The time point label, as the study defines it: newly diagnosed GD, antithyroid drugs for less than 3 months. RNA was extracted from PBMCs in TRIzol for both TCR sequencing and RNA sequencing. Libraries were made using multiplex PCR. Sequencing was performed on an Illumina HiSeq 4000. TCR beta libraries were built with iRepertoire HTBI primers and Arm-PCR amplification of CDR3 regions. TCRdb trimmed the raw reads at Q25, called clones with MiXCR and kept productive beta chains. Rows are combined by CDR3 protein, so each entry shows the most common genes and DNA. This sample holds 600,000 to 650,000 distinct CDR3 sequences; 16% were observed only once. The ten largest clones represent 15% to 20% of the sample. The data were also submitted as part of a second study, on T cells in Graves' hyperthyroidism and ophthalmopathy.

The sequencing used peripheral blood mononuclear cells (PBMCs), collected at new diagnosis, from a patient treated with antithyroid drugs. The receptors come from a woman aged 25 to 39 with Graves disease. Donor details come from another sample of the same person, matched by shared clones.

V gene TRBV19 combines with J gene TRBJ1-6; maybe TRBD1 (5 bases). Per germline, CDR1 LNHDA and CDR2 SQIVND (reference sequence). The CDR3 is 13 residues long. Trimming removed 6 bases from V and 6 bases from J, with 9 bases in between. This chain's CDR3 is CASSSRVNSPLHF. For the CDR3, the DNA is TGTGCCAGTAGCTCCAGGGTTAATTCACCCCTCCACTTT.

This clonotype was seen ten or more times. CDR3 loop: CASSRTSGTSTDTQYF. The CDR3 bases are TGTGCCAGCAGCCGCACTAGCGGGACTAGCACAGATACGCAGTATTTT. The chain couples TRBV28 to TRBJ2-3, with 10 bases aligning to TRBD2. The CDR3 totals 16 residues. In germline, CDR1 is MDHEN, CDR2 SYDVKM. V shed 6 bases, J shed 0 bases, and the junction held 6 bases outside the gene matches.

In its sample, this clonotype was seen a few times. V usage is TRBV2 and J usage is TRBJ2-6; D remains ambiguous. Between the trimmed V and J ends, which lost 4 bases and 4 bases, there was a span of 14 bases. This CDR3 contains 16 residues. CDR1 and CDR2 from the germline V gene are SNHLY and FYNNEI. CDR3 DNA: TGTGCCAGCAGTGCTCTGTGGGGTTCCGGGGCCAACGTCCTGACTTTC. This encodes CASSALWGSGANVLTF.

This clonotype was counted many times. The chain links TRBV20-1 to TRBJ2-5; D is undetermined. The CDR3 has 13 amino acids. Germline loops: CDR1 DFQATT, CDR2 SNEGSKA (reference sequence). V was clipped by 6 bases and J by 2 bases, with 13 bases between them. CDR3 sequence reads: CSAPGGFQETQYF. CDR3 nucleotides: TGCAGTGCCCCGGGCGGCTTTCAAGAGACCCAGTACTTC.

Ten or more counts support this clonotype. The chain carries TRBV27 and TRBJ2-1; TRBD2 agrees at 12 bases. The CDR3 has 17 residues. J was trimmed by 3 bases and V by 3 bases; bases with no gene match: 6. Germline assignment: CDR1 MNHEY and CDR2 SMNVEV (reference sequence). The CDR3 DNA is TGTGCCAGCAGTTTCATGGGACTAGCGGGTATCTACAATGAGCAGTTCTTC. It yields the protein CASSFMGLAGIYNEQFF.

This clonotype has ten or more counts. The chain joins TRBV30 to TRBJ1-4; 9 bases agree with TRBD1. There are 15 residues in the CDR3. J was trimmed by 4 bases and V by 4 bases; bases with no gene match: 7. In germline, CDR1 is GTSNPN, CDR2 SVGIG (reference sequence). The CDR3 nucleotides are TGTGCCTGGACCGTCCGGGACAGGGATAATGAAAAACTGTTTTTT. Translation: CAWTVRDRDNEKLFF.

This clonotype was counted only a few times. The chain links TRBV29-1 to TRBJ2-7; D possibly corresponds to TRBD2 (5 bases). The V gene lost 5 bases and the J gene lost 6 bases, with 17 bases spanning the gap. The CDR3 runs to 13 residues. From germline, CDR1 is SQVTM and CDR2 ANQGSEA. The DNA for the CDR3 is TGCAGCGTTTTGGAGGACTTGGTGGCCGAGCAGTACTTC. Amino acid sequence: CSVLEDLVAEQYF.

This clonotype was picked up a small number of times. The CDR3 bases are TGTGCCAGCAGAATCAATAGCGGGAGGGCTTTTGAGCAGTTCTTC. This gives the protein CASRINSGRAFEQFF. The rearrangement joins TRBV11-2 to TRBJ2-1, with 11 bases lining up with TRBD2. The CDR3 extends over 15 amino acids. Germline V lookup: CDR1 SGHAT, CDR2 FQNNGV. The J segment lost 9 bases and the V segment lost 6 bases, leaving 10 bases of the junction unmatched.

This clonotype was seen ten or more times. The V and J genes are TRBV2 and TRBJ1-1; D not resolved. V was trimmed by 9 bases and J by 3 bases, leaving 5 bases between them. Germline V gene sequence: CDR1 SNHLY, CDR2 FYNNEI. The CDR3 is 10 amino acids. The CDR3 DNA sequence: TGTGCCAGTGGACACACTGAAGCTTTCTTT. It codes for CASGHTEAFF.

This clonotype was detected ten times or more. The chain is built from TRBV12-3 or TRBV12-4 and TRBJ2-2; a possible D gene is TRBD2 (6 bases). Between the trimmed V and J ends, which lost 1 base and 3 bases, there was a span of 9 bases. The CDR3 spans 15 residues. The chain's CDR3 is CASSLGGVDTGELFF. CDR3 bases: TGTGCCAGCAGTTTAGGCGGGGTTGACACCGGGGAGCTGTTTTTT.